This T cell receptor beta chain came from a study of STAT5B mutations in CD4+ large granular lymphocyte leukemia. Notes on the study in general: TRBV06-family usage was enriched in top patient clones (8/27) versus controls (2/35). CD4-sorted patient repertoires seemed more clonal than healthy CD4+ repertoires.

Details on this clone: Its antigen is not known.

Here immunoSEQ multiplex PCR was the method, and the copy in TCRdb shows in-frame clones only, minus some. The sample consists of over 35,000 clones, roughly 81% of them appearing once. The germline V gene has CDR1 SGDLS and CDR2 YYNGEE. Trimming left V 4 bases short and J 8 bases short, with 24 bases between. The CDR3 consists of 16 residues. This sequence joins TRBV9 and TRBJ1-2, with D hard to call. This receptor was identified in a human donor in good health. Specimen: CD4+ T cells from blood buffy coats. The CDR3 sequence is CASSPGLGPFSLGYTF. The CDR3 nucleotides are TGTGCCAGCAGCCCTGGGTTGGGCCCCTTCTCCTTGGGCTACACCTTC.